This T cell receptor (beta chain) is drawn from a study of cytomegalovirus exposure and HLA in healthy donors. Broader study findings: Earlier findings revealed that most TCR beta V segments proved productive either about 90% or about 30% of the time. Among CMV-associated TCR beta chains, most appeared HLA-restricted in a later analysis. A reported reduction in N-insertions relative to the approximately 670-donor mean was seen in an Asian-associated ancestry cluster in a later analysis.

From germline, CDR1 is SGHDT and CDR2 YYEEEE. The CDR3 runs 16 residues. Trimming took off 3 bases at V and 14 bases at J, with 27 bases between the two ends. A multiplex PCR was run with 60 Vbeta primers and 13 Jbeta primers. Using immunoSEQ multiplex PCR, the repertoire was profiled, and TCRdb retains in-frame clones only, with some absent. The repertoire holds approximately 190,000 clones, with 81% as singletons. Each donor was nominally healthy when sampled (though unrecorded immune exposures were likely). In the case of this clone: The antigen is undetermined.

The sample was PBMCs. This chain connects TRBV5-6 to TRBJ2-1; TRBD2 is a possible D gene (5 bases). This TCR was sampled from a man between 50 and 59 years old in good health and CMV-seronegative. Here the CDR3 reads CASSSSLDYPNLSEFF. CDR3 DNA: TGTGCCAGCAGCTCCTCTTTAGACTACCCGAATCTCAGCGAGTTCTTC.